These 17 T cell receptor beta chains share one sample of origin, sequenced in a study of blood T cell repertoires in COVID-19. Repertoires were generated with immunoSEQ multiplex PCR, while TCRdb's copy carries only in-frame clones and drops some. The table includes approximately 210,000 clones, about 91% detected once. The sample comprised peripheral blood. The receptor source for this set is a man aged 30-40 years with acute or convalescent COVID-19.

The V gene is TRBV7-2, the J gene TRBJ1-6; the D is unclear. Trimming removed 4 bases at V and 6 bases at J, with 13 bases between. The CDR3 contains 15 residues. CDR1 is SGHTA and CDR2 is FQGNSA in the germline V gene. The CDR3 region is CASSWAGSSNSPLHF. The DNA for the CDR3 is TGTGCCAGCAGCTGGGCCGGCAGTAGTAATTCACCCCTCCACTTT.

The chain recombines TRBV4-1 with TRBJ1-3; tentatively, D is TRBD1 (6 bases). This CDR3 has 13 residues. Germline CDR1 is MGHRA and CDR2 is YSYEKL. V was shortened by 4 bases and J by 2 bases, with 6 bases between the two germline ends. Here the CDR3 DNA reads TGCGCCAGCAGCCGGGGGCCTGGAAACACCATATATTTT. It codes for CASSRGPGNTIYF.

The J gene is TRBJ1-4, the V gene TRBV11-2; 8 bases align to TRBD1. The CDR3 consists of 15 residues. Germline values: CDR1 SGHAT, CDR2 FQNNGV. With V trimmed by 4 bases and J by 7 bases, 8 bases remained unmatched. The CDR3 DNA sequence: TGTGCCAGCAGCTCCAGGGGGCCAAGCGGTGAAAAACTGTTTTTT. Translation: CASSSRGPSGEKLFF.

The V call is TRBV5-1, the J call TRBJ2-5; 7 nucleotides agree with TRBD1. With 7 bases clipped from V and 3 bases from J, the junction kept 9 bases outside the gene matches. The length of the CDR3 is 14 residues. Germline CDR1 is SGHRS and CDR2 is YFSETQ. The CDR3, as DNA: TGCGCCAGCCGAACAGGGACAGCAAAAGAGACCCAGTACTTC. This sequence encodes CASRTGTAKETQYF.

The rearrangement joins TRBV19 to TRBJ1-1, with 11 bases fitting TRBD1. V trimming: 5 bases; J trimming: 0 bases; junction bases outside the gene matches: 5. Germline V gene sequence: CDR1 LNHDA, CDR2 SQIVND (reference sequence). The CDR3 has 16 residues. The CDR3 loop is CASSPGTGGLNTEAFF. The CDR3, as DNA: TGTGCCAGTAGTCCAGGGACAGGGGGTCTGAACACTGAAGCTTTCTTT.

This chain connects TRBV9 to TRBJ2-2; D call uncertain. The CDR3 sequence is 14 residues long. The V end was cut by 4 bases, the J end by 4 bases, with 11 bases between. The V gene's germline CDR1 is SGDLS and CDR2 YYNGEE. Here the CDR3 DNA reads TGTGCCAGCAGCCCCCAACCGAGCACCGGGGAGCTGTTTTTT. Encoded protein: CASSPQPSTGELFF.

Of note for this clone: Other DNA sequences in this specimen translate into the identical CDR3. V is TRBV30 and J is TRBJ1-3, with D possibly matching TRBD1 (6 bases). CDR3 size: 14 residues. Between the trimmed V and J ends, which lost 2 bases and 4 bases, there was a span of 12 bases. Germline V lookup: CDR1 GTSNPN, CDR2 SVGIG (reference sequence). The CDR3 loop reads CAWSSGATGNTIYF. The CDR3 DNA reads as TGTGCCTGGAGTTCAGGGGCGACAGGAAACACCATATATTTT.

This clone was observed a single time. The chain employs TRBV19 and TRBJ1-1; D may be TRBD1 (6 bases). Between the trimmed V and J ends, which lost 5 bases and 4 bases, there was a span of 11 bases. The CDR3 has 13 amino acids. CDR1 is LNHDA and CDR2 is SQIVND in the germline V gene (reference sequence). CDR3 DNA: TGTGCCAGTAGTGAGGCAGGGGTCACTGAAGCTTTCTTT. It yields the protein CASSEAGVTEAFF.

J is TRBJ1-2 and V is TRBV5-1; D is possibly TRBD1 (5 bases). V gave up 4 bases and J gave up 0 bases, with 13 bases separating them. Germline CDR1 is SGHRS and CDR2 is YFSETQ. The CDR3 runs to 15 residues. The CDR3 loop reads CASSAQVTANYGYTF. CDR3 in DNA: TGCGCCAGCAGCGCACAGGTGACAGCTAACTATGGCTACACCTTC.

The V and J genes are TRBV6-5 and TRBJ2-7; 8 nucleotides line up with TRBD2. The CDR3 is made up of 13 amino acids. Per germline, CDR1 MNHEY and CDR2 SVGAGI. Trimming removed 6 bases from V and 6 bases from J; junction bases left unmatched: 7. In nucleotides, the CDR3 is TGTGCCAGCAGGCTACGAAGCGGGGGCGAGCAGTACTTC. Protein sequence: CASRLRSGGEQYF.

This chain links TRBV5-1 with TRBJ1-1; possible D gene TRBD1, 5 bases. The CDR3 covers 14 residues. Germline CDR1 SGHRS, CDR2 YFSETQ. Trimming shortened V by 2 bases and J by 1 base, and 9 bases separated the two germline ends. In DNA, the CDR3 is TGCGCCAGCAGCTTTGCAGGGCAGAACACTGAAGCTTTCTTT. Translation gives CASSFAGQNTEAFF.

This clone was found once. Here the CDR3 reads CASSETGTGSREQYF. The CDR3 DNA sequence: TGTGCCAGCAGTGAGACCGGGACAGGGAGTCGGGAGCAGTACTTC. The chain employs TRBV2 and TRBJ2-7, with 9 bases lining up with TRBD1. V dropped 3 bases and J dropped 7; count of bases not matched to a gene: 10. Germline V CDR1 and CDR2: SNHLY, FYNNEI. The length of the CDR3 is 15 residues.

The gene calls are TRBV6-5 and TRBJ2-2; 7 bases align to TRBD2. This CDR3 comprises 15 residues. Germline values: CDR1 MNHEY, CDR2 SVGAGI. V lost 6 bases, J lost 8 bases, and 12 bases stayed unmatched. CDR3 residues: CASSPGTTKPGELFF. Written as DNA, the CDR3 is TGTGCCAGCAGCCCCGGGACTACAAAACCTGGGGAGCTGTTTTTT.

This clone was counted once. This sequence joins TRBV28 and TRBJ1-5; 11 bases fit TRBD1. Germline V gene lookup returns CDR1 MDHEN and CDR2 SYDVKM. This CDR3 spans 17 amino acids. V dropped 8 bases and J dropped 2; count of bases not matched to a gene: 11. CDR3 DNA sequence: TGTGCCAGCTATCCGGACAGGGGGCGGTGGGGCAATCAGCCCCAGCATTTT. It codes for CASYPDRGRWGNQPQHF. Together with reference TRBV28 and TRBJ1-5, the CDR3 gives the full variable domain: DVKVTQSSRYLVKRTGEKVFLECVQDMDHENMFWYRQDPGLGLRLIYFSYDVKMKEKGDIPEGYSVSREKKERFSLILESASTNQTSMYLCASYPDRGRWGNQPQHFGDGTRLSIL.

The chain carries TRBV28 and TRBJ1-2, with a tentative D call TRBD1 (6 bases). The CDR3 runs to 12 residues. Trimming removed 8 bases from V and 9 bases from J, with 16 bases in between. Germline CDR1 reads MDHEN; CDR2 reads SYDVKM. The CDR3 nucleotides read TGTGCCAGCGGAACAGGGTTGCAACGCTACACCTTC. Its protein is CASGTGLQRYTF.

The CDR3 spells CASSQEPQSRGSPLHF. The CDR3 bases are TGTGCCAGCAGCCAAGAACCCCAAAGTCGCGGTTCACCCCTCCACTTT. This chain connects TRBV3-1 (or the pseudogene TRBV3-2) to TRBJ1-6; D gene unclear. CDR1 is LGHDT and CDR2 is YNNKEL in the germline V gene (reference sequence). The CDR3 is 16 amino acids. Trimming left V 0 bases short and J 9 bases short, with 15 bases between.

The chain has TRBV27 and TRBJ2-1, with D perhaps TRBD2 (6 bases). The CDR3 has 14 residues. CDR1 and CDR2 from the germline V gene are MNHEY and SMNVEV (reference sequence). V was pared by 3 bases and J by 10 bases, with 16 bases between. CDR3 region: CASSFRALGREQFF. CDR3 coding DNA: TGTGCCAGCAGTTTCAGGGCGCTAGGGAGGGAGCAGTTCTTC.